The 23 T cell receptor beta chains given below trace back to one sample, sequenced in a study of blood T cell repertoires in COVID-19. Produced via immunoSEQ multiplex PCR; TCRdb's table is partial and in-frame only. The sample holds roughly 260,000 clones, approximately 85% seen once. Sequencing input: peripheral blood. These receptors were collected from a woman in her 70s with acute or convalescent COVID-19.

The chain is built from TRBV30 and TRBJ1-5; D perhaps matches TRBD1 (6 bases). CDR3 length equals 15 residues. The V gene lost 2 bases and the J gene lost 5 bases, with 16 bases spanning the gap. Germline V gives CDR1 GTSNPN, CDR2 SVGIG (reference sequence). The DNA of the CDR3 is TGTGCCTGGAGTCCCCGAGGTCAGGGGCATCAGCCCCAGCATTTT. It encodes CAWSPRGQGHQPQHF.

The chain joins TRBV6-6 to TRBJ1-2, with 10 nucleotides matching TRBD1. V lost 6 bases to trimming and J lost 6 bases; unmatched junction nucleotides: 4. The CDR3 runs to 13 residues. In germline, CDR1 is MNHNY, CDR2 SVGAGI (reference sequence). CDR3 residues: CASSLDRGHGYTF. The CDR3 DNA follows: TGTGCCAGCAGCCTTGACAGGGGGCATGGCTACACCTTC.

The chain combines TRBV19 with TRBJ2-6; D is ambiguous. The CDR3 has 15 residues. The germline V gene has CDR1 LNHDA and CDR2 SQIVND (reference sequence). V was cut by 3 bases and J by 0 bases, with 6 bases left in between. Written as DNA, the CDR3 is TGTGCCAGTAGTATCTTACACTCTGGGGCCAACGTCCTGACTTTC. Protein: CASSILHSGANVLTF.

This chain connects TRBV10-3 to TRBJ1-1, with a tentative D call TRBD1 (6 bases). There are 14 residues in the CDR3. The V and J ends lost 1 base and 4 bases respectively, with 10 bases between them. CDR1 is ENHRY, CDR2 SYGVKD, per germline. The CDR3 protein is CAISELTGTTEAFF. In DNA, the CDR3 is TGTGCCATCAGTGAGTTAACAGGGACCACTGAAGCTTTCTTT.

The V and J genes are TRBV19 and TRBJ1-1, with D perhaps TRBD1 (6 bases). Germline V gene lookup returns CDR1 LNHDA and CDR2 SQIVND (reference sequence). V lost 5 bases, J lost 1 base, and 11 bases lay in between. This CDR3 has 14 residues. The CDR3 loop reads CASSSRTENTEAFF. CDR3 DNA: TGTGCCAGTAGTTCACGGACAGAGAACACTGAAGCTTTCTTT.

This chain uses TRBV28 with TRBJ1-5, with D perhaps TRBD1 (5 bases). This CDR3 is 16 amino acids long. The germline V gene has CDR1 MDHEN and CDR2 SYDVKM. Trimming pared 6 bases from V and 0 bases from J, leaving 15 bases between. In nucleotides, the CDR3 is TGTGCCAGCAGGGGGGGAGGGTTTTATAGCAATCAGCCCCAGCATTTT. Protein sequence: CASRGGGFYSNQPQHF.

The chain carries TRBV7-9 and TRBJ2-5; D perhaps matches TRBD2 (6 bases). CDR1 and CDR2 from the germline V gene are SEHNR and FQNEAQ (reference sequence). Trimming stripped 1 base from V and 7 bases from J, with 13 bases between. The CDR3 sequence is 14 residues long. CDR3 in amino acids: CASSLGTTPWTQYF. The CDR3 DNA reads as TGTGCCAGCAGCTTAGGGACTACCCCCTGGACCCAGTACTTC.

The V gene is TRBV7-2, the J gene TRBJ1-1; 8 bases align to TRBD1. The CDR3 extends over 12 amino acids. The V gene end was trimmed by 4 bases and the J gene end by 11 bases; junction bases not matched to a gene: 6. The germline gives CDR1 SGHTA, CDR2 FQGNSA. The CDR3 region is CASSSQGAGAFF. Here the CDR3 DNA reads TGTGCCAGCAGCTCCCAGGGGGCGGGTGCTTTCTTT.

The chain is built from TRBV19 and TRBJ2-1, with 7 bases lining up with TRBD1. Germline values: CDR1 LNHDA, CDR2 SQIVND (reference sequence). The ends lost 7 bases at V and 4 bases at J; junction bases unmatched: 10. CDR3 length equals 15 residues. The CDR3 is CASTPGTEPYNEQFF. The CDR3 nucleotides are TGTGCCAGTACCCCCGGGACAGAGCCTTACAATGAGCAGTTCTTC.

The V gene is TRBV2, the J gene TRBJ2-7; possible D gene TRBD2, 5 bases. The CDR3 is 13 amino acids. V was pared by 4 bases and J by 3 bases, with 10 bases between. Germline CDR1 reads SNHLY; CDR2 reads FYNNEI. In DNA, the CDR3 is TGTGCCAGCAGTGGAATCGGGGTCTACGAGCAGTACTTC. Amino acids: CASSGIGVYEQYF. The entire variable domain, with the rest obtained from reference TRBV2 and TRBJ2-7, is as follows: EPEVTQTPSHQVTQMGQEVILRCVPISNHLYFYWYRQILGQKVEFLVSFYNNEISEKSEIFDDQFSVERPDGSNFTLKIRSTKLEDSAMYFCASSGIGVYEQYFGPGTRLTVT.

This sequence joins TRBV5-1 and TRBJ1-2, with 9 bases aligning to TRBD1. This CDR3 region has 13 residues. CDR1 is SGHRS and CDR2 is YFSETQ in the germline V gene. Trimming at V came to 3 bases and at J to 8 bases, leaving 5 bases not matched to a gene. The CDR3 sequence is CASSSDRGGGYTF. CDR3 nucleotide sequence: TGCGCCAGCAGCTCGGACAGGGGCGGAGGCTACACCTTC.

This clone occurred a few times. The chain joins TRBV5-1 to TRBJ2-7, with 12 bases that match TRBD1. The CDR3 is 16 amino acids. Trimming cost V 3 bases and J 3 bases; bases outside gene matches: 7. CDR1 and CDR2 (germline): SGHRS, YFSETQ. The CDR3 spells CASSYRDRGQGYEQYF. The DNA of the CDR3 is TGCGCCAGCAGCTACAGGGACAGGGGGCAGGGCTACGAGCAGTACTTC. Combining the CDR3 with reference TRBV5-1 and TRBJ2-7 gives the whole variable domain KAGVTQTPRYLIKTRGQQVTLSCSPISGHRSVSWYQQTPGQGLQFLFEYFSETQRNKGNFPGRFSGRQFSNSRSEMNVSTLELGDSALYLCASSYRDRGQGYEQYFGPGTRLTVT.

The CDR3 DNA reads as TGTGCCAGCAGTTTCATAGGGGTCTACGAGCAGTACTTC. It encodes CASSFIGVYEQYF. The V and J genes are TRBV28 and TRBJ2-7; TRBD1 is a possible D gene (5 bases). V dropped 3 bases and J dropped 3 bases, with 9 bases sitting between them. This CDR3 has 13 amino acids. Looked up from germline, CDR1 is MDHEN and CDR2 is SYDVKM. Complete variable domain (other parts from reference TRBV28 and TRBJ2-7): DVKVTQSSRYLVKRTGEKVFLECVQDMDHENMFWYRQDPGLGLRLIYFSYDVKMKEKGDIPEGYSVSREKKERFSLILESASTNQTSMYLCASSFIGVYEQYFGPGTRLTVT.

In this sample, this clone turned up once. The V gene is TRBV7-6, the J gene TRBJ1-3; 11 nucleotides line up with TRBD1. After removal of 4 bases from V and 2 bases from J, the junction contained 4 bases not matched to a gene. The length of the CDR3 is 16 residues. Looked up from germline, CDR1 is SGHVS and CDR2 is FNYEAQ. This CDR3 reads CASSSDRGPAGNTIYF. For the CDR3, the DNA is TGTGCCAGCAGCTCGGACAGGGGGCCGGCTGGAAACACCATATATTTT.

This chain joins TRBV24-1 and TRBJ2-7; 8 nucleotides agree with TRBD2. The CDR3 runs 14 residues. The J segment lost 6 bases and the V segment lost 2 bases, leaving 5 bases of the junction unmatched. Germline CDR1 and CDR2: KGHDR and SFDVKD. Written as DNA, the CDR3 is TGTGCCACCAGTGATTGGAGGACTAGCTCCGAGCAGTACTTC. Protein product: CATSDWRTSSEQYF.

CDR3 DNA sequence: TGCGCCAGCAGCCAAGATCGTACGAACACCGGGGAGCTGTTTTTT. It translates to CASSQDRTNTGELFF. The chain carries TRBV4-1 and TRBJ2-2; D is unclear. The CDR3 is 15 amino acids. Trimming pared 0 bases from V and 0 bases from J, leaving 5 bases between. Germline CDR1 reads MGHRA; CDR2 reads YSYEKL.

The chain combines TRBV11-3 with TRBJ2-1, with D hard to call. The CDR3 covers 11 residues. V lost 5 bases, J lost 9 bases, and 8 bases lay in between. Germline V gene sequence: CDR1 SGHNT, CDR2 YENEEA. The CDR3 DNA sequence: TGTGCCAGCAGCATCTCCGGTGAGCAGTTCTTC. Protein: CASSISGEQFF.

The chain employs TRBV12-3 or TRBV12-4 and TRBJ1-5; 7 bases align to TRBD1. This CDR3 comprises 13 residues. The trim removed 7 bases at V and 9 bases at J, leaving 9 bases unmatched. CDR3 nucleotides: TGTGCCAGCACCACAGACAGGGAACGGCCCCAGCATTTT. Translating gives CASTTDRERPQHF.

The J gene is TRBJ1-1, the V gene TRBV2; D remains ambiguous. Trimming took 4 bases from V and 0 from J, leaving 9 bases between them. Germline V gene lookup returns CDR1 SNHLY and CDR2 FYNNEI. This CDR3 is 14 amino acids long. The CDR3 DNA reads TGTGCCAGCAGTGTCGGGGTCCTGAACACTGAAGCTTTCTTT. Its translation is CASSVGVLNTEAFF.

The chain has TRBV5-1 and TRBJ2-4; D possibly corresponds to TRBD2 (6 bases). CDR1 is SGHRS, CDR2 YFSETQ, per germline. The CDR3 runs 13 residues. V lost 0 bases to trimming and J lost 8 bases, with 9 bases between them. As DNA, the CDR3 is TGCGCCAGCAGCTTGGCTGGGGAGGACATTCAGTACTTC. Translating gives CASSLAGEDIQYF.

The chain employs TRBV6-2 or TRBV6-3 and TRBJ2-1; the match to TRBD2 covers 10 bases. V trimming: 5 bases; J trimming: 8 bases; junction bases outside the gene matches: 9. The CDR3 spans 15 residues. The germline CDR1 and CDR2 sequences are MNHEY and SVGEGT. DNA for the CDR3: TGTGCCAGCAGTCAGGGAGGGACTAGCGTCGATGAGCAGTTCTTC. It codes for CASSQGGTSVDEQFF.

J is TRBJ2-1 and V is TRBV4-3, with 14 bases identical to TRBD2. The CDR3 length is 17 residues. Germline V lookup: CDR1 LGHNA, CDR2 YSLEER. Trimming cost V 3 bases and J 7 bases; bases outside gene matches: 8. The CDR3 DNA reads TGCGCCAGCAGCCAGCGACTAGCGGGGGGGCATGAGAATGAGCAGTTCTTC. This encodes CASSQRLAGGHENEQFF.

The chain carries TRBV29-1 and TRBJ1-6; D not resolved. Trimming removed 4 bases at V and 6 bases at J, with 7 bases between. The CDR3 is made up of 12 amino acids. Germline-derived CDR1 and CDR2 are SQVTM and ANQGSEA. The CDR3 DNA reads TGCAGCGTTGGAGGCCCTAATTCACCCCTCCACTTT. Residues: CSVGGPNSPLHF.